This T cell receptor (beta chain) is drawn from a study of T cell responses to AZD1222 COVID-19 vaccine. CDR1 and CDR2 from the germline V gene are SGHRS and YFSETQ. V was trimmed by 2 bases and J by 10 bases, leaving 15 bases between them. This CDR3 is built from 13 residues. The assay was immunoSEQ multiplex PCR, and TCRdb's table has in-frame clones only and misses some. The data hold 150,000 to 200,000 clones, with 85% to 95% observed a single time. Concerning this clone itself: Its antigen is undetermined.

Whole-study findings and limits: Donors were mostly white British, more females; clonal diversity possibly underestimated. Breadth and depth of Spike-specific TCRs rose after two AZD1222 doses. Reportedly, nearly half of unique spike TCRs recognized epitopes outside B.1.351/B.1.1.7 mutations.

Sequencing was performed on peripheral blood, taken on day 0 of AZD1222 vaccination. This receptor was obtained from an adult in good health. The chain has TRBV5-1 and TRBJ1-1, with D possibly TRBD1 on 5 matching bases. The CDR3 loop reads CASSFGAVSRAFF. For the CDR3, the DNA is TGCGCCAGCAGCTTTGGGGCTGTCTCTAGAGCTTTCTTT.